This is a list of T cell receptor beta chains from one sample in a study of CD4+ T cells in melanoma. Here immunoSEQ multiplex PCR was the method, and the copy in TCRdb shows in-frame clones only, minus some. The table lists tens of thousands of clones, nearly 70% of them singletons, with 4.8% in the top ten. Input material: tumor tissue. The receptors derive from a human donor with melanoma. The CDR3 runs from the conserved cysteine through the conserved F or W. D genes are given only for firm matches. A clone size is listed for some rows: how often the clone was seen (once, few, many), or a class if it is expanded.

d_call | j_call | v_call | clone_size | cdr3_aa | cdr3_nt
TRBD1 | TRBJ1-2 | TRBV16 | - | CASSQRGQGNYGYTF | TGTGCCAGCAGCCAGAGGGGACAGGGGAACTATGGCTACACCTTC
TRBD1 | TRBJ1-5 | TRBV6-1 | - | CASRDRGIQPQHF | TGTGCCAGCAGAGACAGGGGAATTCAGCCCCAGCATTTT
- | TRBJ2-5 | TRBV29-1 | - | CSVTRGLQTQYF | TGCAGCGTGACTCGAGGGTTGCAGACCCAGTACTTC
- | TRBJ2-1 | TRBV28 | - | CASSWRNEQFF | TGTGCCAGCAGTTGGCGCAATGAGCAGTTCTTC
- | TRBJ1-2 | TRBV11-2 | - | CASSLLRDNPYGYTF | TGTGCCAGCAGCTTACTGAGGGACAATCCATATGGCTACACCTTC
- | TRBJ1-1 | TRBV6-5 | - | CASSNSVFVEAFF | TGTGCCAGCAGTAACAGCGTTTTCGTGGAAGCTTTCTTT
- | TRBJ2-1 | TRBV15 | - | CATSRTGRDSSYNEQFF | TGTGCCACCAGCAGAACAGGGAGGGACAGCTCCTACAATGAGCAGTTCTTC
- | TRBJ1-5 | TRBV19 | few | CASSIEGNQPQHF | TGTGCCAGTAGTATAGAAGGCAATCAGCCCCAGCATTTT
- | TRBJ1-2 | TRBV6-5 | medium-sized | CASSYSGNYGYTF | TGTGCCAGCAGTTACTCAGGAAACTATGGCTACACCTTC
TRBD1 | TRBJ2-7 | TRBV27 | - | CASSLRRTGGDYEQYF | TGTGCCAGCAGCCTTCGCCGGACAGGGGGGGACTACGAGCAGTACTTC
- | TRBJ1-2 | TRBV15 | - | CATSRDGSLGDDYGYTF | TGTGCCACCAGCAGAGATGGTTCGTTGGGGGACGACTATGGCTACACCTTC